This is a list of T cell receptor beta chains from one sample in a study of PD-L1 blockade in urothelial cancer. Libraries were prepared by immunoSEQ multiplex PCR; TCRdb keeps only in-frame clonotypes and omits some of them. The sample lists 75,000 to 90,000 clones, more than 75% occurring once. This material consisted of PBMCs, taken around atezolizumab (anti-PD-L1) treatment. Receptor source: a man aged 70-80 years with urothelial cancer. Both conserved end residues are part of each CDR3. D genes are given only for firm matches. Where a row states a size, it is once, few, many or the class of an expanded clone; other rows omit it.

V gene	J gene	clone size	D gene	CDR3 DNA	CDR3 protein
TRBV5-6	TRBJ2-2	NA	TRBD1	TGTGCCAGCAGCAGGGGACAGGGTGACGGGGAGCTGTTTTTT	CASSRGQGDGELFF
TRBV29-1	TRBJ2-7	once	NA	TGCAGCGGAGGTAGGGGACAAGATGGCGAGCAGTACTTC	CSGGRGQDGEQYF
TRBV7-3	TRBJ1-6	few	NA	TGTGCCAGGCCACTAACGGGAGGCTCACCCCTCCACTTT	CARPLTGGSPLHF
TRBV10-3	TRBJ1-6	many	NA	TGTGCCATCAGTGAGTCGAGAGGGGGAGATTCACCCCTCCACTTT	CAISESRGGDSPLHF
TRBV11-2	TRBJ2-5	NA	NA	TGTGCCAGCAGCAACCGGGACATTGAGACCCAGTACTTC	CASSNRDIETQYF
TRBV19	TRBJ2-3	NA	TRBD2	TGTGCCAGTAGTATGGCCAGCGGGGGAAGCACAGATACGCAGTATTTT	CASSMASGGSTDTQYF
TRBV6-5	TRBJ1-3	NA	NA	TGTGCCAGCAGGGGATGGGGAGACACCATATATTTT	CASRGWGDTIYF
TRBV11-2	TRBJ2-5	NA	NA	TGTGCCAGCAGCTTAGGACTAGTGAGCGAGACCCAGTACTTC	CASSLGLVSETQYF
TRBV7-6	TRBJ1-4	medium-sized	NA	TGTGCCAGCAGCTTTGAACCGGGTCGTAATGAAAAACTGTTTTTT	CASSFEPGRNEKLFF
TRBV11-2	TRBJ2-7	NA	TRBD2	TGTGCCAGCAGACCCATAGCGGGAATTTCCTACGAGCAGTACTTC	CASRPIAGISYEQYF
TRBV6-1	TRBJ1-2	NA	NA	TGTGCCAGCAGTGAACGTGACAGGTACTATGGCTACACCTTC	CASSERDRYYGYTF
TRBV7-9	TRBJ1-4	NA	NA	TGTGCCAGCAGCTTACCCAACTCCGGGGTTGAAAAACTGTTTTTT	CASSLPNSGVEKLFF
TRBV2	TRBJ2-2	NA	NA	TGTGCCAGCAGTCCGACAGTAAACTTGAACACCGGGGAGCTGTTTTTT	CASSPTVNLNTGELFF
TRBV5-4	TRBJ1-2	NA	NA	TGTGCCAGCAGCTTGGCCCAGGGCAGACATGGCTACACCTTC	CASSLAQGRHGYTF
TRBV21-1	TRBJ2-7	few	NA	TGTGCCAGCAACGATCGGGGATTCTACGAGCAGTACTTC	CASNDRGFYEQYF
TRBV7-9	TRBJ2-5	NA	NA	TGTGCCAGCAGCTTACTTGGAGGGGAGCAAGAGACCCAGTACTTC	CASSLLGGEQETQYF
TRBV4-2	TRBJ2-1	few	NA	TGTGCCAGCAGCCAAGAGCTAGCCCTACTTACGAATGAGCAGTTCTTC	CASSQELALLTNEQFF
TRBV10-3	TRBJ1-5	NA	TRBD1	TGTGCCATCAGTTCCGGGACAGGAGATAATCAGCCCCAGCATTTT	CAISSGTGDNQPQHF
TRBV27	TRBJ1-2	NA	NA	TGTGCCAGCAGTTCGTGGGGAGAAGGTGGCTACACCTTC	CASSSWGEGGYTF
TRBV4-2	TRBJ2-6	NA	NA	TGTGCCAGCAGCCAAGAGTGGAGCGGGTCTGGGGCCAACGTCCTGACTTTC	CASSQEWSGSGANVLTF
TRBV19	TRBJ1-1	NA	TRBD1	TGTGCCAGTAGTATTCTAACAGGGGAAAGGGTTGAAGCTTTCTTT	CASSILTGERVEAFF
TRBV5-6	TRBJ1-2	NA	NA	TGTGCCAGCAGCTTAGGGCAGGGCGACTATGGCTACACCTTC	CASSLGQGDYGYTF
TRBV2	TRBJ1-1	NA	NA	TGTGCCAGCAGCCAAACAGCGAACACTGAAGCTTTCTTT	CASSQTANTEAFF
TRBV6-5	TRBJ2-7	NA	TRBD1	TGTGCCAGCAGCCTAGGACAGGGTCAAACCTACGAGCAGTACTTC	CASSLGQGQTYEQYF
TRBV15	TRBJ2-5	NA	TRBD2	TGTGCCACCAGCAGAGACCTTAGCGGGAGCGGAGAGACCCAGTACTTC	CATSRDLSGSGETQYF